These 14 T cell receptor beta chains were sequenced from one sample in a study of blood T cell repertoires in COVID-19. The method was immunoSEQ multiplex PCR; TCRdb's version includes in-frame clones alone and lacks a portion of them. The table lists more than 95,000 clones, around 70% of them singletons. Sequenced: peripheral blood. Source of these receptors: a man older than 75 with COVID-19, enrolled during active disease.

V is TRBV28 and J is TRBJ2-2, with 15 nucleotides matching TRBD2. V was pared by 4 bases and J by 4 bases, with 13 bases of the junction left unmatched. This CDR3 is built from 20 residues. The germline V gene encodes CDR1 MDHEN and CDR2 SYDVKM. CDR3 protein: CASSSSRTSGRALFTGELFF. The CDR3 nucleotides are TGTGCCAGCAGTTCCTCTAGGACTAGCGGGAGGGCCTTATTCACCGGGGAGCTGTTTTTT.

CDR3 sequence reads: CASSARTSSGGELFF. The CDR3 region has the DNA TGTGCCAGCAGCGCCCGGACTAGCTCTGGAGGGGAGCTGTTTTTT. This chain connects TRBV7-6 to TRBJ2-2; 8 bases align to TRBD2. Trimming at V came to 5 bases and at J to 8 bases, leaving 10 bases not matched to a gene. Germline-derived CDR1 and CDR2 are SGHVS and FNYEAQ. This CDR3 spans 15 amino acids.

This clone was observed a handful of times. This chain connects TRBV6-2 or TRBV6-3 to TRBJ2-5; 8 bases map to TRBD2. V was pared by 4 bases and J by 1 base, with 8 bases of the junction left unmatched. In germline, CDR1 is MNHEY, CDR2 SVGEGT. The CDR3 runs 16 residues. CDR3 sequence: CASSSGLARGQETQYF. The CDR3 DNA reads TGTGCCAGCAGTTCCGGACTAGCCAGAGGCCAAGAGACCCAGTACTTC.

The chain joins TRBV11-2 to TRBJ1-1; no clear D. The CDR3 has 16 amino acids. V was trimmed by 4 bases and J by 0 bases, leaving 15 bases between them. CDR1 and CDR2 (germline): SGHAT, FQNNGV. The CDR3 sequence: CASSSGPRGMNTEAFF. Written as DNA, the CDR3 is TGTGCCAGCAGCTCCGGGCCGCGGGGAATGAACACTGAAGCTTTCTTT.

There are a few counts of this clone. V and J are TRBV2 and TRBJ2-6; D gene ambiguous. V lost 8 bases and J lost 2, with 10 bases in between. Per the germline V gene, CDR1 is SNHLY and CDR2 is FYNNEI. This CDR3 contains 14 residues. CDR3 in amino acids: CASLREAGANVLTF. The CDR3 nucleotides read TGTGCCAGCTTGAGAGAGGCTGGGGCCAACGTCCTGACTTTC. Full variable domain (remainder filled in from reference TRBV2 and TRBJ2-6): EPEVTQTPSHQVTQMGQEVILRCVPISNHLYFYWYRQILGQKVEFLVSFYNNEISEKSEIFDDQFSVERPDGSNFTLKIRSTKLEDSAMYFCASLREAGANVLTFGAGSRLTVL.

This clone was detected only once. The CDR3 coding sequence is TGTGCCAGCAGTGAGTCGCCCGGGGTGGAGACCCAGTACTTC. Its protein product is CASSESPGVETQYF. J is TRBJ2-5 and V is TRBV2, with D possibly matching TRBD2 (5 bases). V gave up 3 bases and J gave up 5 bases, with 13 bases separating them. The CDR3 runs 14 residues. CDR1 is SNHLY, CDR2 FYNNEI, per germline.

This rearrangement joins TRBV30 to TRBJ2-3, with D tentatively TRBD2 (6 bases). V gave up 4 bases and J gave up 6 bases, with 20 bases separating them. Germline V CDR1 and CDR2: GTSNPN, SVGIG (reference sequence). The length of the CDR3 is 15 residues. CDR3 in DNA: TGTGCCTGGACCCCGGGACTGGTTCGATTGGATACGCAGTATTTT. Its translation is CAWTPGLVRLDTQYF.

The rearrangement joins TRBV24-1 to TRBJ2-1, with 10 bases identical to TRBD1. This CDR3 is built from 16 residues. Trimming took 0 bases from V and 6 from J; bases not matched to a gene: 4. Looked up from germline, CDR1 is KGHDR and CDR2 is SFDVKD. CDR3 sequence: CATSDLSGQGSNEQFF. CDR3 bases: TGTGCCACCAGTGATTTGTCGGGACAGGGGTCCAATGAGCAGTTCTTC.

This clone was recorded a few times. The rearrangement uses TRBV19 and TRBJ1-5, with 7 nucleotides matching TRBD1. Trimming removed 2 bases from V and 0 bases from J; junction bases left unmatched: 4. The CDR3 sequence is 16 residues long. Germline CDR1 reads LNHDA; CDR2 reads SQIVND (reference sequence). The CDR3 region has the DNA TGTGCCAGTAGTATAAAGGGGGCGTCTAGCAATCAGCCCCAGCATTTT. Translated, it gives CASSIKGASSNQPQHF.

V usage is TRBV7-9 and J usage is TRBJ2-1; perhaps TRBD1 as D (6 bases). Germline CDR1 and CDR2: SEHNR and FQNEAQ (reference sequence). The CDR3 length is 16 residues. The V end was cut by 1 base, the J end by 2 bases, with 12 bases between. The chain's CDR3 is CASSLETGNPYNEQFF. For the CDR3, the DNA is TGTGCCAGCAGCTTAGAAACAGGGAATCCCTACAATGAGCAGTTCTTC. Full variable domain (rest looked up from reference TRBV7-9 and TRBJ2-1): DTGVSQNPRHKITKRGQNVTFRCDPISEHNRLYWYRQTLGQGPEFLTYFQNEAQLEKSRLLSDRFSAERPKGSFSTLEIQRTEQGDSAMYLCASSLETGNPYNEQFFGPGTRLTVL.

V gene TRBV7-2 combines with J gene TRBJ1-2, with D perhaps matching TRBD1 (6 bases). The germline gives CDR1 SGHTA, CDR2 FQGNSA. This CDR3 has 13 residues. V lost 7 bases to trimming and J lost 7 bases, with 16 bases between them. The CDR3 DNA reads as TGTGCCAGCAACCCGACAGGAGCAGGTGGCTACACCTTC. The encoded protein is CASNPTGAGGYTF.

This clone showed up just once. This chain connects TRBV5-1 to TRBJ1-1; 8 bases map to TRBD1. V shed 4 bases and J 1 base; nucleotides not matched to a gene: 3. Germline V gives CDR1 SGHRS, CDR2 YFSETQ. CDR3 length: 14 amino acids. CDR3 protein: CASSTGQENTEAFF. The DNA for the CDR3 is TGCGCCAGCAGCACGGGACAGGAGAACACTGAAGCTTTCTTT.

The V and J genes are TRBV19 and TRBJ2-3, with TRBD1 matching over 12 bases. V lost 6 bases to trimming and J lost 4 bases; unmatched junction nucleotides: 11. The CDR3 is made up of 17 amino acids. Germline CDR1 reads LNHDA; CDR2 reads SQIVND (reference sequence). In DNA, the CDR3 is TGTGCCAGTAGACCTCAGCCCGGGACAGGGGGCCCAGATACGCAGTATTTT. This codes for CASRPQPGTGGPDTQYF.

As DNA, the CDR3 is TGCGCCAGCAGCTCCGGTTTGAGCGGGCGGGGGGTAGATACGCAGTATTTT. Translated, it gives CASSSGLSGRGVDTQYF. V and J are TRBV5-1 and TRBJ2-3; TRBD2 agrees at 8 bases. The germline gives CDR1 SGHRS, CDR2 YFSETQ. This CDR3 region has 17 residues. Unmatched junction bases numbered 14, after V lost 3 bases and J lost 5 bases.